The 25 T cell receptor beta chains in this list originate from one sample, sequenced in a study of cytomegalovirus exposure and HLA in healthy donors. The assay was immunoSEQ multiplex PCR, and TCRdb's table has in-frame clones only and misses some. The sample has about 72,000 clones, 94% seen once. What was sequenced was PBMCs. The source is a woman aged 18-30 years in good health and CMV-seronegative.

This chain uses TRBV19 with TRBJ2-1; 10 bases are shared with TRBD1. The CDR3 loop spans 16 amino acids. The ends lost 4 bases at V and 2 bases at J; junction bases unmatched: 5. Germline V gene data show CDR1 as LNHDA and CDR2 as SQIVND (reference sequence). The CDR3 DNA sequence: TGTGCCAGTAGTACCCCGGGACAGGGGCCCTACAATGAGCAGTTCTTC. The encoded protein is CASSTPGQGPYNEQFF.

CDR3 nucleotide sequence: TGTGCCAGCAGCGTAGGGGGGGCCGGGGAGCTGTTTTTT. Residues: CASSVGGAGELFF. The rearrangement links TRBV9 to TRBJ2-2, with a possible D match to TRBD2 (6 bases). The CDR3 spans 13 residues. Germline V gives CDR1 SGDLS, CDR2 YYNGEE. The germline V and J ends were trimmed by 0 bases and 6 bases, with 6 bases remaining between them.

The CDR3 region has the DNA TGTGCCAGCGGGCTGAAACAAGAGACCCAGTACTTC. It codes for CASGLKQETQYF. V and J are TRBV2 and TRBJ2-5, with D unclear. This CDR3 has 12 amino acids. The ends were cut back, 8 bases at V and 2 bases at J, with 9 bases in the middle. The V gene's germline CDR1 is SNHLY and CDR2 FYNNEI. Looking up the rest from reference TRBV2 and TRBJ2-5 gives the full variable domain: EPEVTQTPSHQVTQMGQEVILRCVPISNHLYFYWYRQILGQKVEFLVSFYNNEISEKSEIFDDQFSVERPDGSNFTLKIRSTKLEDSAMYFCASGLKQETQYFGPGTRLLVL.

The chain joins TRBV6-6 to TRBJ1-4, with TRBD1 matching 8 bases. The CDR3 is made up of 16 amino acids. Germline V lookup: CDR1 MNHNY, CDR2 SVGAGI (reference sequence). Trimming removed 7 bases from V and 0 bases from J; junction bases left unmatched: 7. CDR3 loop: CASNNQGAATNEKLFF. The CDR3 nucleotides are TGTGCCAGCAACAACCAGGGGGCCGCAACTAATGAAAAACTGTTTTTT.

V and J are TRBV9 and TRBJ1-2, with no clear D. Germline V lookup: CDR1 SGDLS, CDR2 YYNGEE. V lost 0 bases, J lost 7 bases, and 16 bases lay in between. This CDR3 contains 15 residues. This CDR3 reads CASSVVETGFGGYTF. DNA of the CDR3: TGTGCCAGCAGCGTAGTGGAAACGGGGTTCGGTGGCTACACCTTC.

The chain uses TRBV4-3 and TRBJ1-2, with D hard to call. V lost 2 bases and J lost 0, with 7 bases in between. This CDR3 comprises 14 residues. The germline V gene has CDR1 LGHNA and CDR2 YSLEER. CDR3 nucleotides: TGCGCCAGCAGCCAACAGGCAGCTAACTATGGCTACACCTTC. Its translation: CASSQQAANYGYTF.

This clone showed up just once. The V and J genes are TRBV19 and TRBJ2-3; no clear D. This CDR3 spans 13 amino acids. Germline-derived CDR1 and CDR2 are LNHDA and SQIVND (reference sequence). V lost 3 bases and J lost 4, with 8 bases in between. CDR3 loop: CASSIRRADTQYF. For the CDR3, the DNA is TGTGCCAGTAGTATTCGACGGGCAGATACGCAGTATTTT.

This chain joins TRBV29-1 and TRBJ2-7; 9 bases fit TRBD1. The CDR3 is 13 residues long. V was pared by 7 bases and J by 1 base, with 5 bases of the junction left unmatched. Germline V gene data show CDR1 as SQVTM and CDR2 as ANQGSEA. The CDR3 nucleotides are TGCAGCGCTCGACAGGGGGTATCCTACGAGCAGTACTTC. This sequence encodes CSARQGVSYEQYF.

The chain has TRBV9 and TRBJ2-1, with TRBD2 matching 10 bases. CDR1 SGDLS and CDR2 YYNGEE come from the germline V gene. J was trimmed by 10 bases and V by 3 bases; bases with no gene match: 10. The CDR3 sequence is 15 residues long. The chain's CDR3 is CASSETSGVLGEQFF. CDR3 DNA sequence: TGTGCCAGCAGCGAAACTAGCGGGGTCCTGGGGGAGCAGTTCTTC.

The rearrangement uses TRBV6-4 and TRBJ1-5; 8 positions match TRBD1. Trimming removed 6 bases from V and 3 bases from J; junction bases left unmatched: 16. From germline, CDR1 is MRHNA and CDR2 SNTAGT. The CDR3 consists of 18 residues. The CDR3 nucleotides read TGTGCCAGCAGCGGGGGACAGGCAGACTGGTTGATCAATCAGCCCCAGCATTTT. Translated: CASSGGQADWLINQPQHF.

The chain joins TRBV5-1 to TRBJ1-1, with D maybe TRBD1 (6 bases). This CDR3 has 14 amino acids. The V gene's germline CDR1 is SGHRS and CDR2 YFSETQ. Trimming removed 0 bases at V and 5 bases at J, with 11 bases between. CDR3 bases: TGCGCCAGCAGCTTGGAACAGGGTGAGACTGAAGCTTTCTTT. Protein product: CASSLEQGETEAFF.

V usage is TRBV6-6 and J usage is TRBJ1-1; possibly TRBD1 for D (6 bases). Germline CDR1 is MNHNY and CDR2 is SVGAGI (reference sequence). There are 13 residues in the CDR3. The germline V and J ends were trimmed by 5 bases and 4 bases, with 11 bases remaining between them. CDR3 sequence reads: CASSQARGTEAFF. Here the CDR3 DNA reads TGTGCCAGCAGTCAAGCCAGGGGCACTGAAGCTTTCTTT.

This chain joins TRBV27 and TRBJ1-1; TRBD1 aligns across 9 bases. This CDR3 region has 15 residues. V was pared by 5 bases and J by 3 bases, with 7 bases of the junction left unmatched. Germline CDR1 MNHEY, CDR2 SMNVEV (reference sequence). The chain's CDR3 is CASSLTGGRYTEAFF. CDR3 sequence (DNA): TGTGCCAGCAGTCTGACAGGGGGGAGGTACACTGAAGCTTTCTTT.

V is TRBV2 and J is TRBJ1-1; TRBD1 matches at 8 bases. The CDR3 has 11 amino acids. Looked up from germline, CDR1 is SNHLY and CDR2 is FYNNEI. J was trimmed by 4 bases and V by 9 bases; bases with no gene match: 1. In DNA, the CDR3 is TGTGCCAGTACAGGGGGCACTGAAGCTTTCTTT. Translated: CASTGGTEAFF.

The CDR3 reads CASYGGRFSYEQYF. The CDR3 coding sequence is TGTGCCAGCTACGGGGGGCGCTTCTCCTACGAGCAGTACTTC. V is TRBV7-8 and J is TRBJ2-7; D may be TRBD2 (7 bases). CDR1 SGHVS and CDR2 FQNEAQ come from the germline V gene. This CDR3 is built from 14 residues. V lost 8 bases to trimming and J lost 0 bases, with 14 bases between them.

The genes are TRBV30 and TRBJ1-2; TRBD1 aligns across 8 bases. The CDR3 covers 16 residues. The germline CDR1 and CDR2 sequences are GTSNPN and SVGIG (reference sequence). Unmatched junction bases numbered 10, after V lost 0 bases and J lost 4 bases. DNA of the CDR3: TGTGCCTGGAGTGTTGTGCCCAGGGGGCGGTTCTATGGCTACACCTTC. It codes for CAWSVVPRGRFYGYTF.

This chain joins TRBV2 and TRBJ1-1; 7 bases match TRBD1. This CDR3 is built from 14 residues. Germline loops: CDR1 SNHLY, CDR2 FYNNEI. Losses at the gene ends were 8 bases for V and 3 bases for J; bases not matched to a gene: 9. In DNA form, the CDR3 reads TGTGCCAGCCAGGGGGTCGGGTTATACACTGAAGCTTTCTTT. Encoded protein: CASQGVGLYTEAFF. Complete variable domain (other parts from reference TRBV2 and TRBJ1-1): EPEVTQTPSHQVTQMGQEVILRCVPISNHLYFYWYRQILGQKVEFLVSFYNNEISEKSEIFDDQFSVERPDGSNFTLKIRSTKLEDSAMYFCASQGVGLYTEAFFGQGTRLTVV.

The rearrangement joins TRBV6-5 to TRBJ2-1, with TRBD1 matching over 8 bases. The CDR3 extends over 15 amino acids. Trimming cost V 6 bases and J 6 bases; bases outside gene matches: 10. From germline, CDR1 is MNHEY and CDR2 SVGAGI. CDR3 sequence reads: CASRPPRGLSNEQFF. The CDR3, as DNA: TGTGCCAGCAGACCTCCCAGGGGGCTTAGCAATGAGCAGTTCTTC.

This rearrangement joins TRBV5-1 to TRBJ1-2, with D possibly TRBD1 on 6 matching bases. CDR1 is SGHRS, CDR2 YFSETQ, per germline. Deletions cut 2 bases from V and 6 bases from J, with 8 bases between. This CDR3 is 12 amino acids long. Written as DNA, the CDR3 is TGCGCCAGCAGCTTTACAGGGAATGGCTACACCTTC. It yields the protein CASSFTGNGYTF.

In this sample, this clone turned up once. This rearrangement joins TRBV2 to TRBJ2-5, with 7 bases fitting TRBD2. With V trimmed by 1 base and J by 1 base, 0 bases remained unmatched. Germline V gene data show CDR1 as SNHLY and CDR2 as FYNNEI. The length of the CDR3 is 14 residues. The CDR3 protein is CASSEGGGQETQYF. CDR3 bases: TGTGCCAGCAGTGAAGGCGGGGGCCAAGAGACCCAGTACTTC. Looking up the rest from reference TRBV2 and TRBJ2-5 gives the full variable domain: EPEVTQTPSHQVTQMGQEVILRCVPISNHLYFYWYRQILGQKVEFLVSFYNNEISEKSEIFDDQFSVERPDGSNFTLKIRSTKLEDSAMYFCASSEGGGQETQYFGPGTRLLVL.

This clone was found once. The V call is TRBV28, the J call TRBJ2-1; the D gene is possibly TRBD2 (6 bases). The CDR3 extends over 17 amino acids. Per the germline V gene, CDR1 is MDHEN and CDR2 is SYDVKM. Trimming cost V 2 bases and J 4 bases, with 18 bases left between them. The DNA of the CDR3 is TGTGCCAGCAGTTTAAGCGCCGCGACTAGTCTATACAATGAGCAGTTCTTC. It codes for CASSLSAATSLYNEQFF. Full variable domain (remainder filled in from reference TRBV28 and TRBJ2-1): DVKVTQSSRYLVKRTGEKVFLECVQDMDHENMFWYRQDPGLGLRLIYFSYDVKMKEKGDIPEGYSVSREKKERFSLILESASTNQTSMYLCASSLSAATSLYNEQFFGPGTRLTVL.

The V call is TRBV9, the J call TRBJ1-2; D uncertain. With 4 bases removed from V and 0 bases from J, the gap between germline ends came to 10 bases. Per germline, CDR1 SGDLS and CDR2 YYNGEE. The CDR3 spans 14 residues. The CDR3 is CASSREGANYGYTF. The CDR3 DNA sequence: TGTGCCAGCAGCCGAGAGGGTGCTAACTATGGCTACACCTTC.

CDR3 residues: CASSPRATGVLNTEAFF. For the CDR3, the DNA is TGTGCCAGCTCACCTCGGGCGACAGGGGTGCTGAACACTGAAGCTTTCTTT. The chain couples TRBV18 to TRBJ1-1; 8 bases are a match to TRBD1. CDR1 is KGHSH, CDR2 LQKENI, per germline. The CDR3 spans 17 residues. The V segment lost 3 bases and the J segment 0 bases; nucleotides outside the gene matches: 9.

This clone was observed once. The chain carries TRBV5-6 and TRBJ2-2; TRBD1 might be the D (6 bases). Looked up from germline, CDR1 is SGHDT and CDR2 is YYEEEE. V was cut by 4 bases and J by 4 bases, with 23 bases left in between. The CDR3 contains 18 residues. For the CDR3, the DNA is TGTGCCAGCAGCCCCTTAACGATGACAGGTCTGGGCACCGGGGAGCTGTTTTTT. Protein sequence: CASSPLTMTGLGTGELFF.

V gene TRBV6-5 combines with J gene TRBJ1-2; perhaps TRBD1 as D (6 bases). Per germline, CDR1 MNHEY and CDR2 SVGAGI. V lost 6 bases and J 2 bases, leaving 10 bases between the germline ends. This CDR3 is built from 13 residues. The CDR3 protein is CASSSTGNYGYTF. The CDR3 DNA is TGTGCCAGCAGCTCCACAGGGAACTATGGCTACACCTTC.